This TCR beta chain was captured by sequencing in a study of human T cells and chemical hapten exposure. Regarding the study as a whole: TCRs above 1 in 1000 frequency did not change with DPC sensitization.

TCRdb used MiXCR to reprocess the RACE reads, holding one entry per CDR3 protein. The sample lists around 380,000 distinct CDR3 sequences, around 5.5% occurring once. A few counts support this clonotype. Its antigen is unknown. CDR3 size: 15 residues. Germline V gene sequence: CDR1 MNHNS, CDR2 SASEGT. Trimming removed 1 base from V and 0 bases from J, with 7 bases in between. The time point was: pre-sensitization, week 0. Specified treatment: therapeutic diphenylcyclopropenone sensitization with weekly scalp DPC. Blood draws preceded each patch test application. Total RNA extraction was carried out from unfractionated whole blood.

This TCR was sampled from a woman between 18 and 29 years old with alopecia areata. Some clones in this sample may be carry-over from other donors' samples. This rearrangement joins TRBV6-1 to TRBJ2-1, with D uncertain. The sample in question was whole blood, obtained in connection with sensitization to the hapten diphenylcyclopropenone (DPC). The CDR3, as DNA: TGTGCCAGCAGTGAAGGTGGTGACTCCTACAATGAGCAGTTCTTC. Translated, it gives CASSEGGDSYNEQFF.